This T cell receptor (beta chain) was sequenced for a study of blood T cell repertoires in COVID-19. Study context: Italy, Spain and the United States were the sources of the convalescent and acute COVID-19 samples.

In the study's own analysis: Nucleated cell counts were estimated from reference gene primer amplification. Assay used: immunoSEQ multiplex PCR; TCRdb lists only in-frame clones, some missing. The V and J calls and the clone size are those of that table, but D and trimming were determined from the DNA. The sample yields 60,000 to 75,000 clones, 70% to 90% seen once. The CDR3 has 16 amino acids. Germline lookup yields CDR1 MNHEY and CDR2 SMNVEV (reference sequence). Trimming removed 5 bases from V and 2 bases from J; junction bases left unmatched: 11. Seattle's enrolled individuals joined amid active infection and were then monitored longitudinally.

The TCR comes from a woman aged 45 to 65 with COVID-19, enrolled during active disease. The chain carries TRBV27 and TRBJ2-7, with 8 bases matching TRBD2. Sequencing was done on a sample of peripheral blood. The CDR3 sequence is CASSRSPGLVPYEQYF. In DNA form, the CDR3 reads TGTGCCAGCAGTCGCTCACCGGGACTAGTTCCCTACGAGCAGTACTTC.